The 30 T cell receptor beta chains presented below share a single source sample, sequenced in a study of immune evolution from preneoplasia to lung adenocarcinoma. Profiling relied on immunoSEQ multiplex PCR, and the TCRdb table lists in-frame clones only, not all of them. The repertoire holds about 880 clones, with approximately 39% as singletons. What was sequenced was FFPE normal lung tissue adjacent to the tumor. Receptors were obtained from a person aged 45-65 years with lung adenocarcinoma.

The chain couples TRBV7-9 to TRBJ2-5; tentatively, D is TRBD2 (7 bases). CDR3 length equals 13 residues. Deletions cut 2 bases from V and 4 bases from J, with 8 bases between. Per the germline V gene, CDR1 is SEHNR and CDR2 is FQNEAQ (reference sequence). The CDR3 protein is CASSLRGGETQYF. As DNA, the CDR3 is TGTGCCAGCAGCTTAAGGGGGGGAGAGACCCAGTACTTC. Using reference TRBV7-9 and TRBJ2-5 for the parts outside the CDR3, the full variable domain is DTGVSQNPRHKITKRGQNVTFRCDPISEHNRLYWYRQTLGQGPEFLTYFQNEAQLEKSRLLSDRFSAERPKGSFSTLEIQRTEQGDSAMYLCASSLRGGETQYFGPGTRLLVL.

The chain joins TRBV27 to TRBJ2-7, with unresolved D. The CDR3 spans 12 residues. Trimming pared 5 bases from V and 5 bases from J, leaving 10 bases between. Germline CDR1 and CDR2: MNHEY and SMNVEV (reference sequence). Here the CDR3 DNA reads TGTGCCAGCAGTCACAGTAGAAACGAGCAGTACTTC. It specifies CASSHSRNEQYF.

This rearrangement joins TRBV7-2 to TRBJ2-7, with D perhaps TRBD2 (6 bases). The CDR3 loop spans 14 amino acids. Trimming took 1 base from V and 4 from J, leaving 11 bases between them. CDR1 is SGHTA and CDR2 is FQGNSA in the germline V gene. This chain's CDR3 is CASSLVAGKYEQYF. CDR3 DNA sequence: TGTGCCAGCAGCTTAGTGGCGGGAAAGTACGAGCAGTACTTC.

This clone has a handful of counts. V and J are TRBV4-3 and TRBJ2-1; TRBD2 matches 8 bases. The CDR3 has 15 amino acids. Germline CDR1 is LGHNA and CDR2 is YSLEER. Unmatched junction bases numbered 6, after V lost 2 bases and J lost 6 bases. CDR3 in DNA: TGCGCCAGCAGCCAAACCAGCGGGAGTCTCAATGAGCAGTTCTTC. Its protein product is CASSQTSGSLNEQFF.

The J gene is TRBJ2-3, the V gene TRBV4-3; possibly TRBD1 or TRBD2 for D (5 bases each). The germline V gene encodes CDR1 LGHNA and CDR2 YSLEER. Trimming pared 4 bases from V and 1 base from J, leaving 12 bases between. The CDR3 contains 15 residues. CDR3 in amino acids: CASSRGTGGTDTQYF. In DNA, the CDR3 is TGCGCCAGCAGCCGAGGGACCGGGGGCACAGATACGCAGTATTTT.

This clone turned up a few times. V gene TRBV5-5 combines with J gene TRBJ2-7; D is possibly TRBD2 (5 bases). Germline V gene lookup returns CDR1 SGHKS and CDR2 YYEKEE (reference sequence). Between the trimmed V and J ends, which lost 0 bases and 7 bases, there was a span of 17 bases. This CDR3 region has 15 residues. CDR3 sequence: CASSLDMAGGREQYF. DNA for the CDR3: TGTGCCAGCAGCTTGGACATGGCAGGAGGTAGAGAGCAGTACTTC. Full variable domain (outside the CDR3, taken from reference TRBV5-5 and TRBJ2-7): DAGVTQSPTHLIKTRGQQVTLRCSPISGHKSVSWYQQVLGQGPQFIFQYYEKEERGRGNFPDRFSARQFPNYSSELNVNALLLGDSALYLCASSLDMAGGREQYFGPGTRLTVT.

This sequence joins TRBV19 and TRBJ2-3; 11 bases are shared with TRBD2. This CDR3 comprises 16 residues. V lost 7 bases to trimming and J lost 2 bases; unmatched junction nucleotides: 8. Germline-derived CDR1 and CDR2 are LNHDA and SQIVND (reference sequence). CDR3 in amino acids: CASTRTSGGYTDTQYF. DNA of the CDR3: TGTGCCAGTACCCGCACTAGCGGGGGTTACACAGATACGCAGTATTTT.

This clone was observed a few times. V usage is TRBV7-3 and J usage is TRBJ2-1, with D perhaps matching TRBD2 (6 bases). Trimming removed 2 bases at V and 0 bases at J, with 11 bases between. The CDR3 runs 16 residues. From germline, CDR1 is SGHTA and CDR2 FQGTGA. The CDR3 region has the DNA TGTGCCAGCAGCTTAGAGGGGCGGGGCTCCTACAATGAGCAGTTCTTC. Translation: CASSLEGRGSYNEQFF. Full variable domain (outside the CDR3, taken from reference TRBV7-3 and TRBJ2-1): GAGVSQTPSNKVTEKGKYVELRCDPISGHTALYWYRQSLGQGPEFLIYFQGTGAADDSGLPNDRFFAVRPEGSVSTLKIQRTERGDSAVYLCASSLEGRGSYNEQFFGPGTRLTVL.

J is TRBJ2-7 and V is TRBV2; D is unresolved. V was cut by 7 bases and J by 2 bases, with 6 bases left in between. Germline loops: CDR1 SNHLY, CDR2 FYNNEI. The CDR3 has 11 residues. The CDR3: CASKTTYEQYF. The CDR3 DNA sequence: TGTGCCAGCAAAACAACCTACGAGCAGTACTTC.

This clone was seen a few times. For the CDR3, the DNA is TGTGCCAGCAGTGAAGCGACTAGCGGGGGGTCAGATACGCAGTATTTT. Translating gives CASSEATSGGSDTQYF. The chain combines TRBV2 with TRBJ2-3, with 13 positions matching TRBD2. V lost 0 bases, J lost 4 bases, and 1 base stayed unmatched. Germline CDR1 is SNHLY and CDR2 is FYNNEI. The CDR3 loop spans 16 amino acids.

The V call is TRBV7-8, the J call TRBJ2-3; D not certain. The CDR3 runs 14 residues. Germline values: CDR1 SGHVS, CDR2 FQNEAQ. With 3 bases removed from V and 2 bases from J, the gap between germline ends came to 9 bases. CDR3 DNA: TGTGCCAGCAGCTTGGGCGAGTACACAGATACGCAGTATTTT. Translation: CASSLGEYTDTQYF.

This clone appeared a few times. The chain combines TRBV19 with TRBJ1-5, with a weak D call TRBD1 (5 bases). The CDR3 length is 17 residues. Germline lookup yields CDR1 LNHDA and CDR2 SQIVND (reference sequence). With 5 bases removed from V and 2 bases from J, the gap between germline ends came to 19 bases. The CDR3 DNA reads as TGTGCCAGTAGTCCAACGGACGCGATAGGGGGCAATCAGCCCCAGCATTTT. Its protein product is CASSPTDAIGGNQPQHF.

This clone was counted a few times. V usage is TRBV6-4 and J usage is TRBJ2-3; D not resolved. Trimming left V 4 bases short and J 2 bases short, with 7 bases between. Germline V gene lookup returns CDR1 MRHNA and CDR2 SNTAGT. The CDR3 runs to 13 residues. The CDR3 here is CASSVSDTDTQYF. The CDR3 DNA sequence: TGTGCCAGCAGTGTAAGCGACACAGATACGCAGTATTTT.

The chain employs TRBV27 and TRBJ1-2, with D possibly TRBD1 on 6 matching bases. The germline gives CDR1 MNHEY, CDR2 SMNVEV (reference sequence). V lost 0 bases and J 5 bases, leaving 10 bases between the germline ends. The CDR3 runs to 14 residues. Written as DNA, the CDR3 is TGTGCCAGCAGTTTATCGATGGGGGCTTATGGCTACACCTTC. Residues: CASSLSMGAYGYTF.

The chain has TRBV7-3 and TRBJ2-1; perhaps TRBD2 as D (6 bases). The CDR3 has 16 residues. Germline CDR1 SGHTA, CDR2 FQGTGA. Trimming stripped 1 base from V and 8 bases from J, with 18 bases between. This chain's CDR3 is CASSLKSGVGLDEQFF. CDR3 coding DNA: TGTGCCAGCAGCTTAAAATCGGGGGTAGGATTGGATGAGCAGTTCTTC.

This clone was counted only a few times. The chain carries TRBV6-4 and TRBJ2-1; the match to TRBD2 covers 12 bases. This CDR3 spans 15 amino acids. V shed 0 bases and J 8 bases; nucleotides not matched to a gene: 2. Germline V lookup: CDR1 MRHNA, CDR2 SNTAGT. CDR3 protein: CASSDSTSGGYEQFF. The CDR3 coding sequence is TGTGCCAGCAGTGACTCGACTAGCGGGGGCTATGAGCAGTTCTTC.

The chain recombines TRBV4-2 with TRBJ1-6, with 8 bases aligning to TRBD1. The CDR3 spans 15 residues. V gave up 2 bases and J gave up 6 bases; unmatched junction bases: 3. The V gene's germline CDR1 is LGHNA and CDR2 YNFKEQ. Written as DNA, the CDR3 is TGTGCCAGCAGCCAAAACAGGGGGGGTAATTCACCCCTCCACTTT. It is translated as CASSQNRGGNSPLHF.

The rearrangement uses TRBV7-9 and TRBJ1-2; 8 bases agree with TRBD1. The CDR3 consists of 15 residues. Trimming cost V 5 bases and J 3 bases; bases outside gene matches: 8. Germline V gives CDR1 SEHNR, CDR2 FQNEAQ (reference sequence). CDR3 DNA: TGTGCCAGCAGCCCAGGGGGCGCGACGGACTATGGCTACACCTTC. It specifies CASSPGGATDYGYTF.

The chain uses TRBV9 and TRBJ2-5; 13 bases match TRBD2. The CDR3 sequence is 16 residues long. The J segment lost 4 bases and the V segment lost 4 bases, leaving 7 bases of the junction unmatched. CDR1 SGDLS and CDR2 YYNGEE come from the germline V gene. CDR3 sequence: CASSLSGTSGTETQYF. DNA of the CDR3: TGTGCCAGCAGCTTGAGCGGGACTAGCGGGACAGAGACCCAGTACTTC.

The chain links TRBV11-2 to TRBJ2-6, with a weak D call TRBD1 (5 bases). With 1 base removed from V and 0 bases from J, the gap between germline ends came to 13 bases. CDR3 length: 18 amino acids. Germline values: CDR1 SGHAT, CDR2 FQNNGV. The CDR3: CASSLVGIRASGANVLTF. CDR3 DNA sequence: TGTGCCAGCAGCTTAGTGGGTATCAGGGCCTCTGGGGCCAACGTCCTGACTTTC. Based on the CDR3 plus reference TRBV11-2 and TRBJ2-6, the full variable domain is EAGVAQSPRYKIIEKRQSVAFWCNPISGHATLYWYQQILGQGPKLLIQFQNNGVVDDSQLPKDRFSAERLKGVDSTLKIQPAKLEDSAVYLCASSLVGIRASGANVLTFGAGSRLTVL.

The chain joins TRBV18 to TRBJ1-1, with D unclear. The CDR3 loop spans 14 amino acids. The V and J ends lost 3 bases and 3 bases respectively, with 11 bases between them. Germline V gene lookup returns CDR1 KGHSH and CDR2 LQKENI. CDR3 DNA sequence: TGTGCCAGCTCACCTCGTCCCCAAGACACTGAAGCTTTCTTT. Amino acid sequence: CASSPRPQDTEAFF.

This clone was detected a few times. This chain uses TRBV18 with TRBJ2-3; 7 nucleotides line up with TRBD1. This CDR3 is 14 amino acids long. CDR1 KGHSH and CDR2 LQKENI come from the germline V gene. Trimming cost V 2 bases and J 2 bases; bases outside gene matches: 1. This CDR3 reads CASSPGTVTDTQYF. CDR3 nucleotide sequence: TGTGCCAGCTCACCAGGGACAGTCACAGATACGCAGTATTTT.

This chain's CDR3 is CASSYNRGGNNEQFF. Written as DNA, the CDR3 is TGTGCCAGCAGCTACAACCGAGGGGGAAACAATGAGCAGTTCTTC. The chain uses TRBV2 and TRBJ2-1; D is possibly TRBD1 (6 bases). Germline V lookup: CDR1 SNHLY, CDR2 FYNNEI. The CDR3 runs to 15 residues. Trimming shortened V by 6 bases and J by 5 bases, and 17 bases separated the two germline ends.

The V gene is TRBV2, the J gene TRBJ1-5, with 9 positions matching TRBD1. Germline CDR1 and CDR2: SNHLY and FYNNEI. This CDR3 comprises 14 residues. V lost 4 bases to trimming and J lost 5 bases; unmatched junction nucleotides: 3. The CDR3 sequence is CASSAGQGHQPQHF. The DNA of the CDR3 is TGTGCCAGCAGTGCGGGACAGGGCCATCAGCCCCAGCATTTT.

This clone was seen a handful of times. The chain has TRBV10-3 and TRBJ2-6, with TRBD1 matching over 8 bases. Unmatched junction bases numbered 4, after V lost 3 bases and J lost 0 bases. The germline V gene has CDR1 ENHRY and CDR2 SYGVKD. The CDR3 totals 17 residues. CDR3 sequence reads: CAISEGGQVSGANVLTF. For the CDR3, the DNA is TGTGCCATCAGTGAAGGGGGACAGGTCTCTGGGGCCAACGTCCTGACTTTC.

This clone was picked up one time. The gene calls are TRBV20-1 and TRBJ2-3; D is uncertain. The germline V and J ends were trimmed by 3 bases and 6 bases, with 7 bases remaining between them. Germline V gives CDR1 DFQATT, CDR2 SNEGSKA (reference sequence). CDR3 length: 11 amino acids. CDR3 sequence reads: CSASERDTQYF. The CDR3 region has the DNA TGCAGTGCTAGCGAGAGGGATACGCAGTATTTT.

This clone was seen more than once but under ten times. CDR3 coding DNA: TGTGCCAGCAGCCAATCTCCCCTGTTAACTAGCGTCGCAGATACGCAGTATTTT. Encoded protein: CASSQSPLLTSVADTQYF. This chain connects TRBV4-2 to TRBJ2-3; 7 nucleotides line up with TRBD2. This CDR3 region has 18 residues. Germline lookup yields CDR1 LGHNA and CDR2 YNFKEQ. V shed 2 bases, J shed 4 bases, and the junction held 15 bases outside the gene matches.

The chain carries TRBV28 and TRBJ2-5; D unresolved. V lost 4 bases, J lost 7 bases, and 7 bases lay in between. Germline V gives CDR1 MDHEN, CDR2 SYDVKM. This CDR3 spans 11 amino acids. For the CDR3, the DNA is TGTGCCAGCAGTTCGTCTGGGACCCAGTACTTC. This gives the protein CASSSSGTQYF.

This clone has just a few counts. The genes are TRBV6-1 and TRBJ1-5; D remains unclear. The length of the CDR3 is 15 residues. V was shortened by 1 base and J by 10 bases, with 17 bases between the two germline ends. Germline V CDR1 and CDR2: MNHNS, SASEGT. CDR3 coding DNA: TGTGCCAGCAGTGAAGGCGGAGTGGGAGGGTTTCCCCAGCATTTT. Protein: CASSEGGVGGFPQHF.

The chain is built from TRBV5-6 and TRBJ2-7, with TRBD2 as a possible D gene (5 bases). V shed 0 bases and J shed 7 bases, with 14 bases lying between them. Germline-derived CDR1 and CDR2 are SGHDT and YYEEEE. The CDR3 runs 14 residues. Here the CDR3 reads CASSLGQGRGEQYF. The CDR3, as DNA: TGTGCCAGCAGCTTGGGACAAGGTCGGGGAGAGCAGTACTTC.